The clone carrying this TCR beta chain came up many times. Its antigen is currently unknown. TCRdb used MiXCR to reprocess the RT-PCR reads, holding one entry per CDR3 protein. In the table there are some 520,000 distinct CDR3 sequences, 15% to 20% of which are singletons. The entry originates in a study of response to subunit inactivated influenza vaccine. Regarding the study as a whole: It was suggested by the authors that few new T cells are recruited by each seasonal influenza vaccination.

Germline CDR1 SGHTA, CDR2 FQGNSA. With 4 bases clipped from V and 13 bases from J, the junction kept 8 bases outside the gene matches. The CDR3 has 13 residues. The V call is TRBV7-2, the J call TRBJ2-1, with 9 positions matching TRBD1. Source: CD4+ T cells sorted from PBMCs, taken less than 30 months after vaccination. The receptor's source is a man between 50 and 75 years old who received an inactivated influenza vaccine. Here the CDR3 reads CASSSGTGPNQFF. CDR3 sequence (DNA): TGTGCCAGCAGCTCAGGGACAGGGCCCAATCAGTTCTTC.